This TCR beta chain stems from a study of T cells after yellow fever vaccination. This clonotype was seen only a few times. Antigen unknown. Universal primer sites and UMIs were introduced during 5'RACE template-switching synthesis of TCR cDNA. TCRdb fed the 5' RACE reads into MiXCR, producing one record per CDR3 protein. The sample has 300,000 to 400,000 distinct CDR3 sequences, around 10% seen once. Study findings and constraints: A faster peak, day 5 versus 15, was reached by the weaker secondary response. The CD4 and CD8 compartments had a small share of their clonotypes in common. Most clones from primary vaccination resurfaced after the booster (about 95% CD4, over 75% CD8).

This receptor was taken from a man aged 18-30 years who received the YFV17D yellow fever vaccine. The starting material was CD4+ T cells sorted from PBMCs, obtained 45 days after the yellow fever booster vaccination.

The CDR3 nucleotides read TGCAGTGCTAGAGATTGGGGACAGGACACACCAAGGGCTTTCTTT. Residues: CSARDWGQDTPRAFF. This chain uses TRBV20-1 with TRBJ1-1; 8 bases are shared with TRBD1. Per germline, CDR1 DFQATT and CDR2 SNEGSKA (reference sequence). CDR3 length: 15 residues. V was clipped by 0 bases and J by 11 bases; unmatched bases: 14.